This T cell receptor beta chain is drawn from a study of blood T cell repertoires in COVID-19 (dated by TCRdb to 2018 to 2020). Background for the entire study: Samples covering the acute and convalescent phases of COVID-19 were provided by collaborators in the United States, Italy and Spain. The material from the prospective study consisted of cDNA or gDNA derived from T cells, B-cell-depleted T cells, or PBMCs. Subjects who had been exposed to COVID-19, were actively infected with it, or had recovered from it provided the deeply sampled blood TCRbeta repertoires that made up the dataset. A freely available public database, intended as a resource for researchers studying the immune response to SARS-CoV-2, is where the repertoires were released. Samples were obtained from the ongoing ImmuneRACE study (first 160 participants) and from about 1,300 subjects provided by 6 global collaborators. The sample metadata nearly always contained a de-identified subject ID, COVID-19 status, age in years and sex. Where available, HLA class I and class II types were obtained from metadata supplied by the sample provider rather than from assay-based typing.

The investigation overall reported the following: Clinical and demographic metadata were provided uncurated, with the amount varying by source and participant.

Whole blood was collected in K2EDTA tubes by collaborating institutions according to the institutions' own protocols. For TCRbeta analysis, collaborators shipped samples in one of three forms: frozen whole blood, isolated PBMCs, or DNA extracted from either of those sample types. Between the V and J ends, shortened by 8 bases and 5 bases respectively, the junction contains 16 bases. In the germline V gene, CDR1 corresponds to KGHSH and CDR2 to LQKENI. Including cysteine and phenylalanine, the CDR3 has 13 amino acids. The only DNA kept is the CDR3, 39 bases in frame from the first base. The immunoSEQ Assay, a bias-controlled multiplex PCR, was used to amplify TCRbeta CDR3 regions from genomic DNA. The authors processed their data as follows. Within the assay, amplification of reference gene primers was used to estimate how many nucleated cells each sample contained. To quantify the absolute abundance of each unique TCRbeta CDR3 rearrangement, sequence reads were collapsed and filtered. For each sample, productive Simpson clonality was calculated by taking the square root of Simpson's diversity index across productive rearrangements. TCRdb re-hosts the immuneACCESS table, in-frame sequences only. Its copies lack some clones; in the studies checked, an unresolved V gene accounts for under half of them, and the cause for the rest is not known. For V, J and clone size, that table is used; D and trimming come from the DNA. The sample table contains about 200,000 clones; only one count was recorded for approximately 80% of them. The ten top clones hold more than 9% of the sample.

On this clone itself: There is no known antigen for this receptor. No base quality information exists; no much larger clone differs at one position.

In this chain, TRBV18 is recombined with TRBJ2-7, with TRBD2 as a weak D call on 6 bases. This receptor was taken from a woman of 80 years or more with acute or convalescent COVID-19. Sequences were obtained from peripheral blood. The DNA sequence is given as TGTGCCAGCCTCCGAAATAGCGGTGACGAGCAGTACTTC. Translation gives CASLRNSGDEQYF.